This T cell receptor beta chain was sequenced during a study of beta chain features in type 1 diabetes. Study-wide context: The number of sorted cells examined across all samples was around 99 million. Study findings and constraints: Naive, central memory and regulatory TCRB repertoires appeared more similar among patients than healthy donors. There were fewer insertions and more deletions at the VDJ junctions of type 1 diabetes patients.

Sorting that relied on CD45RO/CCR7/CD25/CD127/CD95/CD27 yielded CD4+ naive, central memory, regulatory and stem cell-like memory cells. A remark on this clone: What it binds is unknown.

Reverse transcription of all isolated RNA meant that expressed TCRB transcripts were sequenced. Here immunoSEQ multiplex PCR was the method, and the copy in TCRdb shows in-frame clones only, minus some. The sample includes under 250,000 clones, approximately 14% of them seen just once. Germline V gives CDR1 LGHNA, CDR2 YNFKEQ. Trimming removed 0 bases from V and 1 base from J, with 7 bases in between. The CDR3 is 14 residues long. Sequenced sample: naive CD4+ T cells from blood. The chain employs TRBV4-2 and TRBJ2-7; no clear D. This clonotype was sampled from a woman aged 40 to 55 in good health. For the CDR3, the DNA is TGTGCCAGCAGCCAAGAGTTAGCTTCCTACGAGCAGTACTTC. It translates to CASSQELASYEQYF.